Following are 8 T cell receptor beta chains from one sample sequenced in a study of cytomegalovirus exposure and HLA in healthy donors. The PCR employed 60 Vbeta primers together with 13 Jbeta primers. TCRdb's table, derived via immunoSEQ multiplex PCR, lists solely in-frame clones and lacks some. The table includes approximately 130,000 clones, approximately 85% detected once. The material sequenced was PBMCs. All receptors come from a boy aged 10-17 years in good health and CMV-seronegative.

This clone came up a few times. V is TRBV14 and J is TRBJ1-1, with a possible D match to TRBD1 (5 bases). Germline V gene data show CDR1 as SGHDN and CDR2 as FVKESK. Trimming pared 5 bases from V and 4 bases from J, leaving 11 bases between. This CDR3 has 13 residues. CDR3 region: CASSVAGGTEAFF. For the CDR3, the DNA is TGTGCCAGCAGCGTGGCCGGGGGCACTGAAGCTTTCTTT.

This clone was recorded once. The chain carries TRBV12-1 and TRBJ2-5; the D call of TRBD2 is as the table states it, not checked on the DNA. TRBV12-1 is a pseudogene. This CDR3 spans 14 amino acids. Here the CDR3 reads CASSPYRGSKTQYF. CDR3 DNA sequence: TGTGCCAGCAGCCCTTATCGGGGTTCGAAGACCCAGTACTTC.

This clone has a single count. The chain recombines TRBV30 with TRBJ2-2, with D possibly TRBD1 on 6 matching bases. Trimming shortened V by 3 bases and J by 2 bases, and 10 bases separated the two germline ends. The V gene's germline CDR1 is GTSNPN and CDR2 SVGIG (reference sequence). The CDR3 contains 14 residues. The CDR3 DNA reads as TGTGCCTGGAGCTCAGGGACAAACACCGGGGAGCTGTTTTTT. It specifies CAWSSGTNTGELFF.

The chain links TRBV11-2 to TRBJ1-3; D unclear. This CDR3 is 14 amino acids long. CDR1 is SGHAT and CDR2 is FQNNGV in the germline V gene. V was pared by 2 bases and J by 1 base, with 6 bases between. CDR3 loop: CASSLQRSGNTIYF. In DNA, the CDR3 is TGTGCCAGCAGCTTACAGAGGTCTGGAAACACCATATATTTT.

The V call is TRBV6-5, the J call TRBJ2-2, with D tentatively TRBD1 (5 bases). The CDR3 runs to 14 residues. CDR1 MNHEY and CDR2 SVGAGI come from the germline V gene. Trimming cost V 2 bases and J 5 bases, with 9 bases left between them. This chain's CDR3 is CASSYGQLTGELFF. CDR3 bases: TGTGCCAGCAGTTACGGACAATTAACCGGGGAGCTGTTTTTT.

The genes are TRBV29-1 and TRBJ2-3, with D possibly TRBD2 on 6 matching bases. Trimming shortened V by 7 bases and J by 7 bases, and 18 bases separated the two germline ends. Germline V lookup: CDR1 SQVTM, CDR2 ANQGSEA. The CDR3 runs 13 residues. CDR3 nucleotide sequence: TGCAGCGCCCTGGAGGGAATTGTAAATACGCAGTATTTT. Translated, it gives CSALEGIVNTQYF.

This chain links TRBV11-2 with TRBJ2-3, with TRBD1 identical over 10 bases. With V trimmed by 5 bases and J by 2 bases, 10 bases remained unmatched. CDR1 is SGHAT and CDR2 is FQNNGV in the germline V gene. The CDR3 is 17 amino acids. The CDR3 sequence: CASSPQTGGLDTDTQYF. The CDR3 DNA is TGTGCCAGCAGCCCTCAGACAGGGGGCCTCGACACAGATACGCAGTATTTT.

The genes are TRBV6-5 and TRBJ2-5; 12 bases match TRBD2. The DNA end lines up better with TRBJ2-7; the J call may be wrong. The CDR3 covers 14 residues. Germline CDR1 and CDR2: MNHEY and SVGAGI. CDR3 DNA: TGTGCCAGCAGGAAACTAGCGGGGGGTCTCGAGCAGTACTTC. Residues: CASRKLAGGLEQYF.